What follows describes a single T cell receptor (beta chain). Profiling relied on immunoSEQ multiplex PCR, and the TCRdb table lists in-frame clones only, not all of them. Among about 110,000 clones, 87% were seen once, and the ten largest hold approximately 4.8%. The data were taken from a study of T cell responses to AZD1222 COVID-19 vaccine. The specimen comprised peripheral blood, sampled 28 days after the second AZD1222 dose. This TCR was recovered from an adult who received the AZD1222 COVID-19 vaccine.

The CDR3 nucleotides are TGTGCCAGCAGCCAAGATTTAGGGGGGTCCACAGATACGCAGTATTTT. It yields the protein CASSQDLGGSTDTQYF. The J gene is TRBJ2-3, the V gene TRBV3-1 (or the pseudogene TRBV3-2); D is possibly TRBD1 or TRBD2 (6 bases each). From germline, CDR1 is LGHDT and CDR2 YNNKEL (reference sequence). The CDR3 spans 16 residues. V shed 0 bases and J shed 2 bases, with 12 bases lying between them.